This T cell receptor beta chain was sequenced for a study of response to subunit inactivated influenza vaccine. J was trimmed by 7 bases and V by 0 bases; bases with no gene match: 4. The CDR3 has 15 residues. The germline V gene encodes CDR1 SGHKS and CDR2 YYEKEE (reference sequence). This clonotype was seen a handful of times. Its target is unknown. Broader study findings: Each seasonal flu vaccination may recruit only limited new T cells, authors suggested.

TCRdb called the RT-PCR reads again in MiXCR, with one record for every CDR3 protein. This sample has about 830,000 distinct CDR3 sequences, with roughly 20% found just once. The sequencing here drew on PBMCs from blood, taken around 5 days after vaccination. The source of this sequence is a man aged 50 or older who received an inactivated influenza vaccine. The chain joins TRBV5-5 to TRBJ1-6; 7 bases are shared with TRBD1. CDR3 DNA sequence: TGTGCCAGCAGCTTGGCCAGCAGGGGGAATTCACCCCTCCACTTT. This translates into CASSLASRGNSPLHF.